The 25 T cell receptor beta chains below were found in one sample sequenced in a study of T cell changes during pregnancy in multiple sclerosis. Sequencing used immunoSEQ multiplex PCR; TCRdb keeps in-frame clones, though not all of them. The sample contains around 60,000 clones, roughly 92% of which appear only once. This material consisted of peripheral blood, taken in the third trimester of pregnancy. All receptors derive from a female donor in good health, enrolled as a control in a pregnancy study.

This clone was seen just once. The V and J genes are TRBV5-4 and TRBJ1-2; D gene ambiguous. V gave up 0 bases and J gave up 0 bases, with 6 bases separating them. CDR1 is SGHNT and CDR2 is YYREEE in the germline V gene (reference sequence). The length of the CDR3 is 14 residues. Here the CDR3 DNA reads TGTGCCAGCAGCTTGGACACATCTAACTATGGCTACACCTTC. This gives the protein CASSLDTSNYGYTF.

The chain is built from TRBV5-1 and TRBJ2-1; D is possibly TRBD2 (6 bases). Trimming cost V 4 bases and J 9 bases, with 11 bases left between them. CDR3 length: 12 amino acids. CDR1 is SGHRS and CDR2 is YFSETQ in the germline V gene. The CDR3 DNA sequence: TGCGCCAGCAGCGTACGGGGAGGTGAGCAGTTCTTC. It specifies CASSVRGGEQFF.

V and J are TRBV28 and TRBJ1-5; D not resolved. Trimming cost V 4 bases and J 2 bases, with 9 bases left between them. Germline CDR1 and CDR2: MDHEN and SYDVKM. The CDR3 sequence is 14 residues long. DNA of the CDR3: TGTGCCAGCAGTTCCCTCGGGGGCAATCAGCCCCAGCATTTT. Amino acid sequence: CASSSLGGNQPQHF.

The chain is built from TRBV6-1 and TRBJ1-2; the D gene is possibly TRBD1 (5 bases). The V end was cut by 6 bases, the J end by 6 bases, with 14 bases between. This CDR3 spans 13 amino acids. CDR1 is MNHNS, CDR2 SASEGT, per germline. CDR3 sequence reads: CASSTREPDGYTF. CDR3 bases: TGTGCCAGCAGCACCAGGGAACCGGATGGCTACACCTTC.

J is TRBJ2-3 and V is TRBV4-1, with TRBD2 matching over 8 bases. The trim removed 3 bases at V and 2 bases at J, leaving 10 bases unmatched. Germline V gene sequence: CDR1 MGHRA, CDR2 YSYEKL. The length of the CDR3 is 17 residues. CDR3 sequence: CASSHPREGPITDTQYF. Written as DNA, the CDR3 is TGCGCCAGCAGCCATCCACGGGAGGGCCCCATCACAGATACGCAGTATTTT.

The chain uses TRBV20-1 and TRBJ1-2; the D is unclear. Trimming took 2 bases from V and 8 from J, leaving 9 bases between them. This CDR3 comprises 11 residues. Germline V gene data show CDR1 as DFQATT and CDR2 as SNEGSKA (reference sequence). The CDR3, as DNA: TGCAGTGCTAGAACAAGAAACGGCTACACCTTC. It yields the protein CSARTRNGYTF.

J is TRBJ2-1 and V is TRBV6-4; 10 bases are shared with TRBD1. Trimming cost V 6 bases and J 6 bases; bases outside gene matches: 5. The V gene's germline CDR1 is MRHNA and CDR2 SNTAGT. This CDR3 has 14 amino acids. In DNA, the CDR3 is TGTGCCAGCAGCGGACAGGGGGTAGGCAATGAGCAGTTCTTC. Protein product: CASSGQGVGNEQFF.

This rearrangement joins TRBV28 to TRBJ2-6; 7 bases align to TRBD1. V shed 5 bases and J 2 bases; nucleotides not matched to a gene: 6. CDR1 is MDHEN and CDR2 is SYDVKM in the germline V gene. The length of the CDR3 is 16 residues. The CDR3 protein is CASSRLTGAGANVLTF. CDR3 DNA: TGTGCCAGCAGTAGATTAACAGGGGCTGGGGCCAACGTCCTGACTTTC.

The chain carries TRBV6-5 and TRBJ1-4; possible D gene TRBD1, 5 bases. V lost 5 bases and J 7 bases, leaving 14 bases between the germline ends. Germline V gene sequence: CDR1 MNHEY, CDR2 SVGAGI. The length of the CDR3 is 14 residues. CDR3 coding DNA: TGTGCCAGCAGTGACCGAGGGAGGGGTGAAAAACTGTTTTTT. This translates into CASSDRGRGEKLFF.

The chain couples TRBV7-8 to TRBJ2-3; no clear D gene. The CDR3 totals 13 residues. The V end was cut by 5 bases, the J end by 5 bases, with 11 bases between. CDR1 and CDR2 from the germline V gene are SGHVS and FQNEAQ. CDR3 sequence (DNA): TGTGCCAGCAGCGAGTCGACGGGAGATACGCAGTATTTT. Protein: CASSESTGDTQYF.

CDR3 in DNA: TGTGCCAGCACTATGGACAGGGGAGTGGATACGCAGTATTTT. Translation gives CASTMDRGVDTQYF. The chain joins TRBV2 to TRBJ2-3; 9 bases are shared with TRBD1. The V gene's germline CDR1 is SNHLY and CDR2 FYNNEI. The CDR3 has 14 residues. V lost 7 bases, J lost 6 bases, and 8 bases stayed unmatched.

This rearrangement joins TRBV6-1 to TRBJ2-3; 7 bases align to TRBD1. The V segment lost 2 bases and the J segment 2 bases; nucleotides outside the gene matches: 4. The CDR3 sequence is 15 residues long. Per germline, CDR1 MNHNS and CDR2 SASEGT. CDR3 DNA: TGTGCCAGCAGTGAAACAGGGGTAGACACAGATACGCAGTATTTT. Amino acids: CASSETGVDTDTQYF.

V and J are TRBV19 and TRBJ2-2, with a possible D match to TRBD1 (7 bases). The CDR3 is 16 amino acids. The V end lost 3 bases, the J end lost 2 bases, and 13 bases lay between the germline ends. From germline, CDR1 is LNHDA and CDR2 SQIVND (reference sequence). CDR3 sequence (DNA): TGTGCCAGTAGTATCAGGGGGGACGGAAACACCGGGGAGCTGTTTTTT. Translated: CASSIRGDGNTGELFF.

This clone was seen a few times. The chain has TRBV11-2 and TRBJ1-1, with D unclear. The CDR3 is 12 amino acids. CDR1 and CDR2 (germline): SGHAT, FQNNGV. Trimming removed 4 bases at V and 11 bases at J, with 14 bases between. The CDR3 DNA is TGTGCCAGCAGCTCCATGGTCGATGAGGCTTTCTTT. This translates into CASSSMVDEAFF.

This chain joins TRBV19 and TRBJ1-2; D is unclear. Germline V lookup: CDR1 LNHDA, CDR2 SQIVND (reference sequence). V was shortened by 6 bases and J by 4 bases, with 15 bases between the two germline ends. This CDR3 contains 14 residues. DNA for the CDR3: TGTGCCAGTAGCCTATCCCGTAAGAGCTATGGCTACACCTTC. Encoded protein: CASSLSRKSYGYTF. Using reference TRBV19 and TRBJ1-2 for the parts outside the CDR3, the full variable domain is DGGITQSPKYLFRKEGQNVTLSCEQNLNHDAMYWYRQDPGQGLRLIYYSQIVNDFQKGDIAEGYSVSREKKESFPLTVTSAQKNPTAFYLCASSLSRKSYGYTFGSGTRLTVV.

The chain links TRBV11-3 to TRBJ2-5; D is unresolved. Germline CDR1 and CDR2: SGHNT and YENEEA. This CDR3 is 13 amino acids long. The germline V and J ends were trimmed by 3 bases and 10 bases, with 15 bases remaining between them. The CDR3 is CASSLFGLAIQYF. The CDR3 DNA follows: TGTGCCAGCAGCTTGTTTGGGTTAGCAATCCAGTACTTC.

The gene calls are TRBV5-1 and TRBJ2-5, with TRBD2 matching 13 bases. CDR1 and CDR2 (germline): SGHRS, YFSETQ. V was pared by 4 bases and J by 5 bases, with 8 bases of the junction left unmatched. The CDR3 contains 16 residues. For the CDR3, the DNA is TGCGCCAGCAGCCCCGGACTAGCGGGAGCCTTGGAGACCCAGTACTTC. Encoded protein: CASSPGLAGALETQYF.

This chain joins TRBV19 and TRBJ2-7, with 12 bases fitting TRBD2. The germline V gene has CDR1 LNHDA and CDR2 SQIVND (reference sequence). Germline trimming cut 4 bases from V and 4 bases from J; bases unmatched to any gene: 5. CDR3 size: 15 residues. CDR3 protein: CASSRLAGVGYEQYF. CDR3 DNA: TGTGCCAGTAGTAGACTAGCGGGAGTGGGATACGAGCAGTACTTC.

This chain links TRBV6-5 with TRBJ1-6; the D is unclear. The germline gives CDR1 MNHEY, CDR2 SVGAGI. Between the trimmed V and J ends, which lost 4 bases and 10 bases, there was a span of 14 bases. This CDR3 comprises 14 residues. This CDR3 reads CASSSLMSESPLHF. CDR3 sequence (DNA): TGTGCCAGCAGTTCTCTGATGTCCGAGTCACCCCTCCACTTT.

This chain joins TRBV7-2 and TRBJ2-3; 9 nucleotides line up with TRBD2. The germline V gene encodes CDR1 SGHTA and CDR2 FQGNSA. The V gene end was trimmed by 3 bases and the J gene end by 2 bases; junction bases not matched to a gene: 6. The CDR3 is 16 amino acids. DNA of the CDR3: TGTGCCAGCAGCTTCCGGCGGGGGGGGGCCACAGATACGCAGTATTTT. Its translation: CASSFRRGGATDTQYF.

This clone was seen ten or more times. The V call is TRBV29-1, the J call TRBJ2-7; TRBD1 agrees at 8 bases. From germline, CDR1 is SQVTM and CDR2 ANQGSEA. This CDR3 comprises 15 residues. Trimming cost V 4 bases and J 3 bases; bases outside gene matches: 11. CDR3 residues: CSVGRGQGAYYEQYF. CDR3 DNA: TGCAGCGTTGGCCGGGGTCAGGGGGCCTACTACGAGCAGTACTTC.

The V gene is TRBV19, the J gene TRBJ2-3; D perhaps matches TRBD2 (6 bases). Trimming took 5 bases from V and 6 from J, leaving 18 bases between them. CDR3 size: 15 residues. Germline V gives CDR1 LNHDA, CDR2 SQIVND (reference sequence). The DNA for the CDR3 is TGTGCCAGTAGTCCGGCGGGGAGGAGTGGGGATACGCAGTATTTT. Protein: CASSPAGRSGDTQYF.

CDR3 sequence (DNA): TGTGCCAGCAGTCTAACAGGGGGGATAGATTCACCCCTCCACTTT. Its translation: CASSLTGGIDSPLHF. V usage is TRBV14 and J usage is TRBJ1-6; 8 bases map to TRBD1. V dropped 6 bases and J dropped 8; count of bases not matched to a gene: 9. The CDR3 spans 15 residues. Per the germline V gene, CDR1 is SGHDN and CDR2 is FVKESK.

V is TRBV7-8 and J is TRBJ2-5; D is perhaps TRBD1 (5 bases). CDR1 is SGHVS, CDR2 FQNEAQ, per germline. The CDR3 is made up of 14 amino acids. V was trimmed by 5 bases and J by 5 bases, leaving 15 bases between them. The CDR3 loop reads CASSIQGVGETQYF. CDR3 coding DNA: TGTGCCAGCAGCATCCAGGGCGTAGGGGAGACCCAGTACTTC.

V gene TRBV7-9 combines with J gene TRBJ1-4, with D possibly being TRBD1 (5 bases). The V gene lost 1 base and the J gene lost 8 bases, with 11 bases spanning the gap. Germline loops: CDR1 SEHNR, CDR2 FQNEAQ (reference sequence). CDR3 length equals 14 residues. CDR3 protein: CASSLETVWEKLFF. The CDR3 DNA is TGTGCCAGCAGCTTAGAGACAGTGTGGGAAAAACTGTTTTTT.